One sample yielded the 24 T cell receptor beta chains listed below, sequenced in a study of PD-1 blockade in mismatch repair-deficient tumors. Sequencing used immunoSEQ multiplex PCR; TCRdb keeps in-frame clones, though not all of them. The sample lists about 39,000 clones, around 80% occurring once. The sequences come from PBMCs, collected roughly 39 weeks after starting pembrolizumab. These receptors were obtained from an adult with mismatch repair-deficient cancer.

This chain joins TRBV4-1 and TRBJ2-2; 8 bases are shared with TRBD2. V was clipped by 4 bases and J by 5 bases; unmatched bases: 6. The CDR3 covers 15 residues. Germline-derived CDR1 and CDR2 are MGHRA and YSYEKL. The CDR3 coding sequence is TGCGCCAGCAGCCTGGGACTAGGAGGGACCGGGGAGCTGTTTTTT. It yields the protein CASSLGLGGTGELFF.

The rearrangement links TRBV6-1 to TRBJ2-7; 7 bases line up with TRBD1. This CDR3 spans 14 amino acids. Per the germline V gene, CDR1 is MNHNS and CDR2 is SASEGT. Trimming took 8 bases from V and 5 from J; bases not matched to a gene: 12. The CDR3 reads CASVGQYSQHEQYF. In DNA, the CDR3 is TGTGCCAGCGTGGGACAGTATAGCCAACACGAGCAGTACTTC.

The CDR3, as DNA: TGTGCCAGCTCACAGACAGGGTCGGGAACTGAAGCTTTCTTT. Amino acids: CASSQTGSGTEAFF. The V gene is TRBV25-1, the J gene TRBJ1-1, with TRBD1 matching over 7 bases. J gave up 5 bases and V 8 bases, and 11 bases lay outside the gene matches. Germline-derived CDR1 and CDR2 are MGHDK and SYGVNS. This CDR3 has 14 amino acids.

The sample holds one count of this clone. This chain links TRBV2 with TRBJ1-1; TRBD1 matches at 10 bases. Losses at the gene ends were 6 bases for V and 2 bases for J; bases not matched to a gene: 12. The length of the CDR3 is 17 residues. Germline CDR1 reads SNHLY; CDR2 reads FYNNEI. As DNA, the CDR3 is TGTGCCAGCAGGGCCCCCGGGACAGGGGCCTATAACACTGAAGCTTTCTTT. Protein: CASRAPGTGAYNTEAFF.

This chain connects TRBV30 to TRBJ1-2; 7 bases match TRBD1. In germline, CDR1 is GTSNPN, CDR2 SVGIG (reference sequence). With 2 bases clipped from V and 2 bases from J, the junction kept 2 bases outside the gene matches. This CDR3 is 13 amino acids long. CDR3 DNA: TGTGCCTGGAGTTTGACAGGGAACTATGGCTACACCTTC. This gives the protein CAWSLTGNYGYTF.

The V gene is TRBV5-1, the J gene TRBJ1-4; TRBD1 matches 7 bases. V lost 0 bases, J lost 8 bases, and 4 bases stayed unmatched. Germline loops: CDR1 SGHRS, CDR2 YFSETQ. The CDR3 has 14 amino acids. Here the CDR3 reads CASSLAGRGEKLFF. The CDR3, as DNA: TGCGCCAGCAGCTTGGCCGGCAGGGGGGAAAAACTGTTTTTT.

The chain has TRBV11-2 and TRBJ2-1; 8 bases fit TRBD2. CDR3 size: 16 residues. V dropped 1 base and J dropped 4; count of bases not matched to a gene: 6. Germline V gene lookup returns CDR1 SGHAT and CDR2 FQNNGV. CDR3 in amino acids: CASSLGSGTSYNEQFF. In nucleotides, the CDR3 is TGTGCCAGCAGCTTAGGATCCGGGACTAGTTACAATGAGCAGTTCTTC.

The chain has TRBV7-8 and TRBJ1-1; TRBD1 matches at 7 bases. V lost 2 bases and J lost 1; bases outside the gene matches: 7. The V gene's germline CDR1 is SGHVS and CDR2 FQNEAQ. This CDR3 contains 16 residues. The CDR3 spells CASSLLTGVRNTEAFF. The CDR3 nucleotides read TGTGCCAGCAGCTTACTAACAGGGGTGAGGAACACTGAAGCTTTCTTT.

The chain employs TRBV6-5 and TRBJ2-3; perhaps TRBD2 as D (6 bases). The CDR3 is 14 amino acids. CDR1 is MNHEY, CDR2 SVGAGI, per germline. V lost 8 bases, J lost 1 base, and 13 bases lay in between. In nucleotides, the CDR3 is TGTGCCAGCGCCGCTAGCGACGGCACAGATACGCAGTATTTT. This codes for CASAASDGTDTQYF.

J is TRBJ2-5 and V is TRBV2; D is possibly TRBD2 (6 bases). This CDR3 region has 12 residues. Germline-derived CDR1 and CDR2 are SNHLY and FYNNEI. The V gene lost 7 bases and the J gene lost 6 bases, with 12 bases spanning the gap. The CDR3 DNA is TGTGCCAGCAACCCGACTAGGAAGACCCAGTACTTC. As protein: CASNPTRKTQYF.

The genes are TRBV28 and TRBJ1-2; no clear D gene. With 5 bases removed from V and 1 base from J, the gap between germline ends came to 11 bases. Germline lookup yields CDR1 MDHEN and CDR2 SYDVKM. The CDR3 length is 14 residues. The DNA for the CDR3 is TGTGCCAGCAGTCTCCCAACTTTTAACTATGGCTACACCTTC. As protein: CASSLPTFNYGYTF.

The chain employs TRBV15 and TRBJ2-7, with D perhaps TRBD1 (6 bases). The CDR3 runs to 16 residues. CDR1 and CDR2 from the germline V gene are LNHNV and YYDKDF (reference sequence). Deletions cut 0 bases from V and 3 bases from J, with 15 bases between. The CDR3 sequence: CATSRDLPSRGYEQYF. The CDR3 bases are TGTGCCACCAGCAGAGATCTCCCTTCCAGGGGCTACGAGCAGTACTTC.

The rearrangement uses TRBV5-6 and TRBJ2-5; a possible D gene is TRBD2 (5 bases). The germline gives CDR1 SGHDT, CDR2 YYEEEE. Trimming cost V 2 bases and J 5 bases, with 13 bases left between them. This CDR3 contains 14 residues. CDR3 amino acids: CASSFWLASETQYF. The CDR3 DNA sequence: TGTGCCAGCAGCTTCTGGCTAGCTTCCGAGACCCAGTACTTC.

The gene calls are TRBV5-4 and TRBJ1-1; 9 bases fit TRBD1. The V gene end was trimmed by 0 bases and the J gene end by 2 bases; junction bases not matched to a gene: 14. The germline gives CDR1 SGHNT, CDR2 YYREEE (reference sequence). The CDR3 contains 19 residues. Here the CDR3 reads CASSLGPRTGDTVNTEAFF. The CDR3 DNA reads as TGTGCCAGCAGCTTGGGTCCGAGGACAGGGGATACAGTAAACACTGAAGCTTTCTTT. Looking up the rest from reference TRBV5-4 and TRBJ1-1 gives the full variable domain: ETGVTQSPTHLIKTRGQQVTLRCSSQSGHNTVSWYQQALGQGPQFIFQYYREEENGRGNFPPRFSGLQFPNYSSELNVNALELDDSALYLCASSLGPRTGDTVNTEAFFGQGTRLTVV.

The rearrangement joins TRBV6-5 to TRBJ2-1; D may be TRBD2 (5 bases). From germline, CDR1 is MNHEY and CDR2 SVGAGI. V lost 5 bases and J lost 6, with 14 bases in between. The CDR3 covers 14 residues. In nucleotides, the CDR3 is TGTGCCAGCAGTCCCGCCGGAGGTATCAATGAGCAGTTCTTC. This sequence encodes CASSPAGGINEQFF.

This chain connects TRBV19 to TRBJ1-2; TRBD1 aligns across 8 bases. Germline CDR1 reads LNHDA; CDR2 reads SQIVND (reference sequence). Trimming at V came to 3 bases and at J to 5 bases, leaving 5 bases not matched to a gene. This CDR3 has 14 residues. For the CDR3, the DNA is TGTGCCAGTAGTATTGACAGGGGAGGATATGGCTACACCTTC. As protein: CASSIDRGGYGYTF. The full variable domain, its missing parts supplied by reference TRBV19 and TRBJ1-2, is DGGITQSPKYLFRKEGQNVTLSCEQNLNHDAMYWYRQDPGQGLRLIYYSQIVNDFQKGDIAEGYSVSREKKESFPLTVTSAQKNPTAFYLCASSIDRGGYGYTFGSGTRLTVV.

The J gene is TRBJ2-6, the V gene TRBV2; D is perhaps TRBD2 (7 bases). Germline CDR1 and CDR2: SNHLY and FYNNEI. The CDR3 is made up of 17 amino acids. V gave up 7 bases and J gave up 0 bases, with 16 bases separating them. CDR3 amino acids: CASTAGQIISGANVLTF. The CDR3 DNA follows: TGTGCCAGCACAGCGGGACAAATAATCTCTGGGGCCAACGTCCTGACTTTC. The variable domain in full, with the rest retrieved from reference TRBV2 and TRBJ2-6, is EPEVTQTPSHQVTQMGQEVILRCVPISNHLYFYWYRQILGQKVEFLVSFYNNEISEKSEIFDDQFSVERPDGSNFTLKIRSTKLEDSAMYFCASTAGQIISGANVLTFGAGSRLTVL.

This chain links TRBV28 with TRBJ2-1; the match to TRBD2 covers 7 bases. The germline V gene has CDR1 MDHEN and CDR2 SYDVKM. Trimming took 5 bases from V and 7 from J; bases not matched to a gene: 8. The CDR3 is 14 amino acids. This chain's CDR3 is CASSPGTTLNEQFF. The CDR3 nucleotides are TGTGCCAGCAGTCCCGGGACTACTTTGAATGAGCAGTTCTTC.

The chain joins TRBV7-7 to TRBJ2-5, with TRBD2 identical over 10 bases. The CDR3 spans 16 residues. Germline-derived CDR1 and CDR2 are SSHAT and FNYEAQ (reference sequence). Losses at the gene ends were 3 bases for V and 4 bases for J; bases not matched to a gene: 8. DNA of the CDR3: TGTGCCAGCAGCTTGAGCGGGAGGGCCCTTGGAGAGACCCAGTACTTC. Translating gives CASSLSGRALGETQYF.

The chain couples TRBV5-1 to TRBJ2-3; 11 positions agree with TRBD2. Germline CDR1 reads SGHRS; CDR2 reads YFSETQ. This CDR3 is built from 18 residues. V shed 0 bases and J 0 bases; nucleotides not matched to a gene: 6. The CDR3 region has the DNA TGCGCCAGCAGCTTGGCTCAGACTAGCGGGATAAGCACAGATACGCAGTATTTT. Translated: CASSLAQTSGISTDTQYF.

The gene calls are TRBV28 and TRBJ1-4; 8 bases line up with TRBD1. Per germline, CDR1 MDHEN and CDR2 SYDVKM. V lost 4 bases and J lost 4; bases outside the gene matches: 5. This CDR3 is built from 15 residues. CDR3 sequence (DNA): TGTGCCAGCAGTTCCCAACAGGGGGGTAATGAAAAACTGTTTTTT. Translating gives CASSSQQGGNEKLFF.

This clone was found a few times. V usage is TRBV28 and J usage is TRBJ2-7; 10 nucleotides line up with TRBD1. This CDR3 has 14 amino acids. The junction had 4 bases not matched to a gene; V was cut back by 5 bases and J by 3 bases. Germline CDR1 and CDR2: MDHEN and SYDVKM. The CDR3 here is CASSAGQGVYEQYF. In DNA form, the CDR3 reads TGTGCCAGCAGTGCTGGACAGGGGGTCTACGAGCAGTACTTC.

This clone was seen a handful of times. The chain carries TRBV7-2 and TRBJ2-7; D is ambiguous. The CDR3 length is 13 residues. V lost 2 bases and J lost 2, with 7 bases in between. The germline CDR1 and CDR2 sequences are SGHTA and FQGNSA. CDR3 loop: CASSLYSPYEQYF. CDR3 bases: TGTGCCAGCAGCTTATACTCGCCCTACGAGCAGTACTTC.

The chain combines TRBV4-1 with TRBJ1-3; D is undetermined. The V and J ends lost 4 bases and 0 bases respectively, with 10 bases between them. This CDR3 has 15 amino acids. The V gene's germline CDR1 is MGHRA and CDR2 YSYEKL. The CDR3 DNA sequence: TGCGCCAGCAGCCTATTCTATAGCTCTGGAAACACCATATATTTT. This codes for CASSLFYSSGNTIYF.